The 26 T cell receptor beta chains presented below share a single source sample, sequenced in a study of control samples from healthy donors and cancer patients. TCRdb's copy holds only in-frame clones and misses some; the assay was immunoSEQ multiplex PCR. The table lists about 110,000 clones, around 80% of them singletons, with under 8.5% in the top ten. Specimen: blood. The receptor source for this set is a man aged 18 to 35 in good health.

This chain joins TRBV6-5 and TRBJ2-7, with unresolved D. CDR3 size: 13 residues. V lost 5 bases and J lost 7, with 15 bases in between. CDR1 and CDR2 from the germline V gene are MNHEY and SVGAGI. The CDR3 DNA reads as TGTGCCAGCAGTCGAACCCCCCGGAGAGAGCAGTACTTC. Protein sequence: CASSRTPRREQYF.

This chain links TRBV15 with TRBJ1-4; D possibly corresponds to TRBD1 (6 bases). With 4 bases removed from V and 2 bases from J, the gap between germline ends came to 23 bases. CDR3 length equals 19 residues. Germline V gene data show CDR1 as LNHNV and CDR2 as YYDKDF (reference sequence). Written as DNA, the CDR3 is TGTGCCACCAGCAATGGCCGGGGTATAACAGGGAAGACTAATGAAAAACTGTTTTTT. This sequence encodes CATSNGRGITGKTNEKLFF.

The V call is TRBV27, the J call TRBJ1-2; maybe TRBD1 (5 bases). CDR3 length: 18 amino acids. Between the trimmed V and J ends, which lost 0 bases and 8 bases, there was a span of 25 bases. From germline, CDR1 is MNHEY and CDR2 SMNVEV (reference sequence). CDR3: CASSLSARGAIRGRGYTF. The CDR3 DNA reads as TGTGCCAGCAGTTTATCGGCCCGCGGGGCAATTCGAGGGCGAGGCTACACCTTC.

The chain combines TRBV2 with TRBJ2-7; no firm D call. The CDR3 runs to 13 residues. V lost 6 bases and J 4 bases, leaving 13 bases between the germline ends. Germline CDR1 reads SNHLY; CDR2 reads FYNNEI. Here the CDR3 reads CASRAGGAYEQYV. Here the CDR3 DNA reads TGTGCCAGCAGGGCAGGTGGAGCTTACGAGCAGTACGTC.

The chain joins TRBV30 to TRBJ1-2; TRBD1 agrees at 7 bases. Per the germline V gene, CDR1 is GTSNPN and CDR2 is SVGIG (reference sequence). J gave up 5 bases and V 0 bases, and 9 bases lay outside the gene matches. This CDR3 has 15 residues. CDR3 coding DNA: TGTGCCTGGAGTGTACGGGCAGGGGGGTTTTATGGCTACACCTTC. Translating it yields CAWSVRAGGFYGYTF.

The J gene is TRBJ1-2, the V gene TRBV5-1, with 11 bases that match TRBD1. CDR1 SGHRS and CDR2 YFSETQ come from the germline V gene. V lost 0 bases to trimming and J lost 3 bases; unmatched junction nucleotides: 16. This CDR3 has 20 amino acids. The CDR3 DNA sequence: TGCGCCAGCAGCTTGGAACGGTACAATGAACGGACAGGGGGCGACTATGGCTACACCTTC. Amino acids: CASSLERYNERTGGDYGYTF.

This clone occurred a few times. CDR3 nucleotides: TGTGCCAGCAGCTTAGTGCGTACAGATACGCAGTATTTT. This encodes CASSLVRTDTQYF. The chain couples TRBV7-2 to TRBJ2-3; D gene unclear. The CDR3 is 13 residues long. Trimming took 1 base from V and 3 from J, leaving 5 bases between them. Germline V gene sequence: CDR1 SGHTA, CDR2 FQGNSA.

The table lists this clone with a count of one. The rearrangement uses TRBV18 and TRBJ1-1; the D is unclear. Looked up from germline, CDR1 is KGHSH and CDR2 is LQKENI. The CDR3 is made up of 15 amino acids. Trimming took off 6 bases at V and 5 bases at J, with 19 bases between the two ends. This chain's CDR3 is CASSRTPAERTEAFF. In DNA, the CDR3 is TGTGCCAGCTCGAGGACCCCTGCTGAACGGACTGAAGCTTTCTTT.

The rearrangement uses TRBV9 and TRBJ2-1, with D perhaps matching TRBD2 (6 bases). In germline, CDR1 is SGDLS, CDR2 YYNGEE. Trimming stripped 1 base from V and 8 bases from J, with 13 bases between. The CDR3 spans 14 residues. The CDR3 sequence: CASSVWGSGDEQFF. CDR3 nucleotides: TGTGCCAGCAGCGTATGGGGTAGCGGCGATGAGCAGTTCTTC. Supplemented by reference TRBV9 and TRBJ2-1, the full variable domain reads DSGVTQTPKHLITATGQRVTLRCSPRSGDLSVYWYQQSLDQGLQFLIQYYNGEERAKGNILERFSAQQFPDLHSELNLSSLELGDSALYFCASSVWGSGDEQFFGPGTRLTVL.

This clone was seen once. V gene TRBV4-1 combines with J gene TRBJ2-3; the D gene could be TRBD1 or TRBD2 (5 bases each). Per the germline V gene, CDR1 is MGHRA and CDR2 is YSYEKL. V dropped 1 base and J dropped 5 bases, with 19 bases sitting between them. The CDR3 totals 17 residues. CDR3 sequence reads: CASSQGGVRGLEDTQYF. The DNA for the CDR3 is TGCGCCAGCAGCCAAGGAGGTGTGAGGGGTTTGGAAGATACGCAGTATTTT.

The chain has TRBV7-9 and TRBJ2-2; D might be TRBD1 or TRBD2, each matching 5 bases. Between the trimmed V and J ends, which lost 6 bases and 4 bases, there was a span of 27 bases. Looked up from germline, CDR1 is SEHNR and CDR2 is FQNEAQ (reference sequence). The length of the CDR3 is 19 residues. The CDR3 DNA sequence: TGTGCCAGCAGGGACGGGCCCGAGGGCGGGCAGGGACCCACCGGGGAGCTGTTTTTT. Its translation: CASRDGPEGGQGPTGELFF.

V gene TRBV6-6 combines with J gene TRBJ2-6; TRBD1 might be the D (5 bases). Between the trimmed V and J ends, which lost 5 bases and 0 bases, there was a span of 17 bases. The CDR3 spans 18 residues. The germline CDR1 and CDR2 sequences are MNHNY and SVGAGI (reference sequence). The CDR3 here is CASSPMGLGRSGANVLTF. For the CDR3, the DNA is TGTGCCAGCAGTCCAATGGGGCTGGGCCGCTCTGGGGCCAACGTCCTGACTTTC.

The chain carries TRBV19 and TRBJ1-1; no reliable D call. V was shortened by 5 bases and J by 2 bases, with 9 bases between the two germline ends. This CDR3 comprises 13 residues. Germline V lookup: CDR1 LNHDA, CDR2 SQIVND (reference sequence). The chain's CDR3 is CASSFQLNTEAFF. For the CDR3, the DNA is TGTGCCAGTAGTTTCCAACTCAACACTGAAGCTTTCTTT.

The gene calls are TRBV6-6 and TRBJ2-7, with 8 bases that match TRBD1. The V and J ends lost 2 bases and 5 bases, in that order; junction bases with no gene match: 8. Germline V gene lookup returns CDR1 MNHNY and CDR2 SVGAGI (reference sequence). The CDR3 runs 15 residues. CDR3 sequence (DNA): TGTGCCAGCAGTTACCCACAGGGGGGTAATGACGAGCAGTACTTC. The encoded protein is CASSYPQGGNDEQYF.

The CDR3 nucleotides are TGTGCCAGCAGCCAGGCGAGCGGGGGGCGCAGGACCGGGGAGCTGTTTTTT. It specifies CASSQASGGRRTGELFF. This rearrangement joins TRBV3-1 (or the pseudogene TRBV3-2) to TRBJ2-2, with 9 bases that match TRBD2. The CDR3 consists of 17 residues. The germline CDR1 and CDR2 sequences are LGHDT and YNNKEL (reference sequence). The V segment lost 3 bases and the J segment 5 bases; nucleotides outside the gene matches: 10.

The J gene is TRBJ1-6, the V gene TRBV6-1; TRBD1 matches at 7 bases. The germline V gene encodes CDR1 MNHNS and CDR2 SASEGT. The CDR3 contains 18 residues. With V trimmed by 1 base and J by 6 bases, 12 bases remained unmatched. The CDR3 here is CASSEVSGDSFFNSPLHF. For the CDR3, the DNA is TGTGCCAGCAGTGAAGTGTCGGGGGACAGTTTTTTTAATTCACCCCTCCACTTT.

V gene TRBV19 combines with J gene TRBJ1-2, with D unresolved. CDR1 is LNHDA, CDR2 SQIVND, per germline (reference sequence). CDR3 length equals 12 residues. V was cut by 4 bases and J by 8 bases, with 11 bases left in between. For the CDR3, the DNA is TGTGCCAGTAGTACGCTCGCAGGCGGCTACACCTTC. Amino acid sequence: CASSTLAGGYTF.

The rearrangement joins TRBV5-4 to TRBJ1-2; unclear D gene. The CDR3 spans 15 residues. CDR1 is SGHNT, CDR2 YYREEE, per germline (reference sequence). Trimming took off 4 bases at V and 0 bases at J, with 13 bases between the two ends. The CDR3 reads CASSPDFYPNYGYTF. The CDR3 bases are TGTGCCAGCAGCCCTGACTTCTACCCTAACTATGGCTACACCTTC.

The rearrangement joins TRBV25-1 to TRBJ1-2; 7 bases line up with TRBD1. The CDR3 is made up of 16 amino acids. With 2 bases clipped from V and 4 bases from J, the junction kept 10 bases outside the gene matches. CDR1 MGHDK and CDR2 SYGVNS come from the germline V gene. CDR3 coding DNA: TGTGCCAGCAGTGAAGTTAGTGGCAGGGGGACCTATGGCTACACCTTC. Translation gives CASSEVSGRGTYGYTF.

The chain combines TRBV9 with TRBJ2-3, with D possibly being TRBD2 (6 bases). The germline V gene has CDR1 SGDLS and CDR2 YYNGEE. Between the trimmed V and J ends, which lost 5 bases and 2 bases, there was a span of 12 bases. The CDR3 spans 14 residues. DNA of the CDR3: TGTGCCAGCAGTCGGGGACTCACCACAGATACGCAGTATTTT. It codes for CASSRGLTTDTQYF.

This clone appeared once. The J gene is TRBJ2-5, the V gene TRBV5-6; 7 bases are a match to TRBD2. The V gene end was trimmed by 5 bases and the J gene end by 2 bases; junction bases not matched to a gene: 18. The CDR3 spans 18 residues. The germline gives CDR1 SGHDT, CDR2 YYEEEE. The CDR3 nucleotides are TGTGCCAGCAGTGCCGTGATCTTACGGGGGGACTTTCAAGAGACCCAGTACTTC. This encodes CASSAVILRGDFQETQYF.

This clone was seen more than once but under ten times. The chain combines TRBV18 with TRBJ2-5; the D is unclear. The CDR3 covers 16 residues. The V gene's germline CDR1 is KGHSH and CDR2 LQKENI. Trimming cost V 2 bases and J 5 bases, with 18 bases left between them. CDR3 in DNA: TGTGCCAGCTCACCATATCTAACCGCGGCCGAGGAGACCCAGTACTTC. This gives the protein CASSPYLTAAEETQYF.

This chain connects TRBV6-6 to TRBJ2-5, with 8 nucleotides matching TRBD1. CDR3 length: 15 amino acids. V was pared by 7 bases and J by 4 bases, with 11 bases of the junction left unmatched. Germline-derived CDR1 and CDR2 are MNHNY and SVGAGI (reference sequence). The CDR3: CASTFAGTGRETQYF. CDR3 nucleotide sequence: TGTGCCAGCACCTTTGCAGGGACAGGTAGAGAGACCCAGTACTTC.

The count of this clone is one. The V and J genes are TRBV7-2 and TRBJ1-2, with unresolved D. Per germline, CDR1 SGHTA and CDR2 FQGNSA. Trimming pared 5 bases from V and 4 bases from J, leaving 26 bases between. The CDR3 loop spans 18 amino acids. Written as DNA, the CDR3 is TGTGCCAGCAGCCAAGCCCCCCCCGGCAGGCCCCCTATCTATGGCTACACCTTC. Translation gives CASSQAPPGRPPIYGYTF.

This CDR3 reads CASSYPLTGGNNEQFF. The CDR3 DNA is TGTGCCAGCAGTTACCCCCTGACAGGGGGTAACAATGAGCAGTTCTTC. The V gene is TRBV6-5, the J gene TRBJ2-1; 9 nucleotides agree with TRBD1. Germline V gene lookup returns CDR1 MNHEY and CDR2 SVGAGI. This CDR3 contains 16 residues. V was pared by 2 bases and J by 5 bases, with 7 bases of the junction left unmatched.

This chain links TRBV18 with TRBJ1-2, with D uncertain. The CDR3 runs to 14 residues. V shed 2 bases and J shed 6 bases, with 13 bases lying between them. Germline lookup yields CDR1 KGHSH and CDR2 LQKENI. CDR3 in amino acids: CASSPSTPGDGYTF. CDR3 DNA: TGTGCCAGCTCACCATCGACGCCCGGGGATGGCTACACCTTC.